This T cell receptor beta chain is drawn from a study of blood T cells in healthy people across ages. CDR1 is MDHEN, CDR2 SYDVKM, per germline. Between the trimmed V and J ends, which lost 5 bases and 4 bases, there was a span of 14 bases. The CDR3 loop spans 14 amino acids. Every donor provided around 9.5 milliliters of peripheral blood. In this sample, this clonotype turned up a few times. Primers used in a second PCR of about 7 to 11 cycles were a sample-barcoded 5' primer and a J-beta primer mix. TCRdb redid the calling of the 5' RACE reads with MiXCR, one entry per CDR3 protein. In the table there are 790,000 or so distinct CDR3 sequences, 56% of which are singletons.

The origin of this receptor is a man aged 35 to 55 in good health. The chain employs TRBV28 and TRBJ1-1; tentative D call: TRBD1 (5 bases). The sample consisted of blood. The CDR3 nucleotides read TGTGCCAGCAGTCCCCCGGGGGAGGGCACTGAAGCTTTCTTT. This codes for CASSPPGEGTEAFF. Variable domain in full (rest from reference TRBV28 and TRBJ1-1): DVKVTQSSRYLVKRTGEKVFLECVQDMDHENMFWYRQDPGLGLRLIYFSYDVKMKEKGDIPEGYSVSREKKERFSLILESASTNQTSMYLCASSPPGEGTEAFFGQGTRLTVV.